This record concerns one TCR beta chain sequence. CDR1 and CDR2 (germline): SQVTM, ANQGSEA. This CDR3 has 14 amino acids. The V end was cut by 1 base, the J end by 8 bases, with 17 bases between. The source of the sample is a study of T cell clones after liver transplantation. Overall study: Third-party-reactive TCRbeta sequences from pre-transplant mixed lymphocyte reactions served as antigen-independent comparators. Tolerance: complete withdrawal held at least one year, liver enzymes staying within twice normal.

Some clones are missing from TCRdb's copy, which holds only in-frame ones; the method was immunoSEQ multiplex PCR. The data show 99,000 or so clones, 75% to 85% seen once. Sequences were derived from CD4+ T cells from blood, sampled before liver transplant. The sequence derives from a human donor who received a liver transplant. V usage is TRBV29-1 and J usage is TRBJ1-2; the D gene is possibly TRBD1 (6 bases). The CDR3 nucleotides are TGCAGCGTTGAAGTGGGGCAGGGGACAATCGGCTACACCTTC. Its translation is CSVEVGQGTIGYTF.